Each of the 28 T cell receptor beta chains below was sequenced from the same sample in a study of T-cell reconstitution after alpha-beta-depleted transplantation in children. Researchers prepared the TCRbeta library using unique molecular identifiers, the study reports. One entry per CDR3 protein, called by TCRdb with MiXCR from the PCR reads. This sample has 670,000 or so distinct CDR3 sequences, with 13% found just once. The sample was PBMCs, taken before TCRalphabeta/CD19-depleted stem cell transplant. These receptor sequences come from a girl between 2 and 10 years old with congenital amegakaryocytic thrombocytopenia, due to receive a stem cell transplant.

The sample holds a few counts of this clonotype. This CDR3 reads CSASRAGVGDEQFF. CDR3 bases: TGCAGTGCTTCCCGAGCGGGAGTGGGCGATGAGCAGTTCTTC. The rearrangement uses TRBV20-1 and TRBJ2-1; 8 bases fit TRBD2. Germline CDR1 reads DFQATT; CDR2 reads SNEGSKA (reference sequence). This CDR3 contains 14 residues. V lost 5 bases and J lost 8; bases outside the gene matches: 11.

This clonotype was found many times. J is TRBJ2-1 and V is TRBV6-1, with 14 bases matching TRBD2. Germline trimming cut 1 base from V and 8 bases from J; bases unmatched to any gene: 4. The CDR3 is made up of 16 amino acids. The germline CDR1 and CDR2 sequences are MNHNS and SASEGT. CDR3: CASSEEGTSGSYEQFF. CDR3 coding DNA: TGTGCCAGCAGTGAAGAGGGGACTAGCGGGAGTTATGAGCAGTTCTTC.

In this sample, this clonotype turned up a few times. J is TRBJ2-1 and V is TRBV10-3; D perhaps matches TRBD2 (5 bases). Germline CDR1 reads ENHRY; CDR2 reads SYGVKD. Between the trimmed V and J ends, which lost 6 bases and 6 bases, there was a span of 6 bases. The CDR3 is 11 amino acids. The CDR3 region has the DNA TGTGCCATCAGACGGGGCAATGAGCAGTTCTTC. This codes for CAIRRGNEQFF.

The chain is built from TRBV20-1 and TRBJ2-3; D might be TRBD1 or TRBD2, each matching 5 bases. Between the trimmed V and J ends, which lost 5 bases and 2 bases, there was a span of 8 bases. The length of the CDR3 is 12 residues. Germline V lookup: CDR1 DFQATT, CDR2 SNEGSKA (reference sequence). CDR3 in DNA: TGCAGTGCTGGGGACGTCACAGATACGCAGTATTTT. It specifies CSAGDVTDTQYF.

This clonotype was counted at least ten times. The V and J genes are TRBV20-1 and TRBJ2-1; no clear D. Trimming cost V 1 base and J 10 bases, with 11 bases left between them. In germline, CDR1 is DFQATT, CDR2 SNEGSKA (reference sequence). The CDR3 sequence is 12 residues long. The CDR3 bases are TGCAGTGCTAGAGGGGTCCTCGGAGAGCAGTTCTTC. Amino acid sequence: CSARGVLGEQFF.

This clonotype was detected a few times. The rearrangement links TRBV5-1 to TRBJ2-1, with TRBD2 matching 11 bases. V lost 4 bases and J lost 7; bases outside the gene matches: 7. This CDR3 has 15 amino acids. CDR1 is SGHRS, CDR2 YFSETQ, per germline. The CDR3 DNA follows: TGCGCCAGCAGCAAGGGGACTAGCGGCCTGAATGAGCAGTTCTTC. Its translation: CASSKGTSGLNEQFF.

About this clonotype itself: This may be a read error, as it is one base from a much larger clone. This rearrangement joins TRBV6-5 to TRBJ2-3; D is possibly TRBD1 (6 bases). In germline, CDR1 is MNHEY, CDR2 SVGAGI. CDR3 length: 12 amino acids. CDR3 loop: CASGQGPDRQYF. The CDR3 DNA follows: TGTGCCAGCGGGCAGGGGCCAGATAGGCAGTATTTT.

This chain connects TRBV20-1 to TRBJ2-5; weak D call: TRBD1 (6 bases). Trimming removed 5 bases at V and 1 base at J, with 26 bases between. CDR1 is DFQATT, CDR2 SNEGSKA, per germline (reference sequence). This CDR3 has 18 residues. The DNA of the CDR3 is TGCAGTGCTCCAATGGAACCGGGACACCCGTTCCCCCAAGAGACCCAGTACTTC. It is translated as CSAPMEPGHPFPQETQYF.

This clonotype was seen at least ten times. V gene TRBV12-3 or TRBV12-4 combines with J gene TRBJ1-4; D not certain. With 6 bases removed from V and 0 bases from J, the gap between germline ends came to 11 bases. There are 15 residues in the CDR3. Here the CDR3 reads CASSPNHATNEKLFF. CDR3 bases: TGTGCCAGCAGCCCTAATCATGCAACTAATGAAAAACTGTTTTTT.

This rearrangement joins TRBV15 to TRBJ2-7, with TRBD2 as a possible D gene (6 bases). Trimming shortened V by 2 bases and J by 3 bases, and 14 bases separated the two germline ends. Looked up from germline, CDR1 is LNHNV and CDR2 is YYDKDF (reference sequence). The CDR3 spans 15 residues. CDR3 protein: CATSRSGDGHYEQYF. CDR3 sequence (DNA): TGTGCCACCAGCAGATCGGGGGACGGCCACTACGAGCAGTACTTC.

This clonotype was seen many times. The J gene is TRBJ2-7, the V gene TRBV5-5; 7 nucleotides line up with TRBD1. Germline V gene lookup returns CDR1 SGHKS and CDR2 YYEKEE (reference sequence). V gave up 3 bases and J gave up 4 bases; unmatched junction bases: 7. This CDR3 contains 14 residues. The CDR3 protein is CASSWITGDYEQYF. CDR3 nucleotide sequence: TGTGCCAGCAGCTGGATAACAGGGGATTACGAGCAGTACTTC.

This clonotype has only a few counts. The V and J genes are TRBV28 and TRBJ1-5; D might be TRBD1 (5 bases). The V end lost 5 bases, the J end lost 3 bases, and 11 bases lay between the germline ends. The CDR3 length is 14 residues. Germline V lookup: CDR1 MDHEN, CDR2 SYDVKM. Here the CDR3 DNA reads TGTGCCAGCAGTCAACAGGTTTTCAATCAGCCCCAGCATTTT. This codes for CASSQQVFNQPQHF.

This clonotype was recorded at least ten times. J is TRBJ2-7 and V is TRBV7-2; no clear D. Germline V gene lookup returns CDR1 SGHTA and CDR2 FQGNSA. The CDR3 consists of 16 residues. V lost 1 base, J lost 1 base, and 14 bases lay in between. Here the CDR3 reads CASSLGSSRASYEQYF. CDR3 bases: TGTGCCAGCAGCTTAGGCTCCTCTAGAGCGTCCTACGAGCAGTACTTC. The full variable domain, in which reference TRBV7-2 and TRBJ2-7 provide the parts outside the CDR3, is GAGVSQSPSNKVTEKGKDVELRCDPISGHTALYWYRQSLGQGLEFLIYFQGNSAPDKSGLPSDRFSAERTGGSVSTLTIQRTQQEDSAVYLCASSLGSSRASYEQYFGPGTRLTVT.

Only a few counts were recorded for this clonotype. CDR3 region: CASSDIGTGSAFF. The CDR3 DNA reads TGCGCCAGCAGCGACATCGGAACAGGGTCCGCTTTCTTT. The chain couples TRBV10-2 to TRBJ1-1, with D possibly TRBD1 on 6 matching bases. CDR1 is WSHSY and CDR2 is SAAADI in the germline V gene. The CDR3 is 13 residues long. V lost 6 bases to trimming and J lost 11 bases, with 19 bases between them.

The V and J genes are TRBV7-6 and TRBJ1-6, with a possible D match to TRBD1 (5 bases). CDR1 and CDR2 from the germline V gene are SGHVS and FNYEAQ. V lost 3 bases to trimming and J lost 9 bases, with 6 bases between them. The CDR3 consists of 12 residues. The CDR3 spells CASSFGTSPLHF. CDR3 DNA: TGTGCCAGCAGCTTCGGGACTTCACCCCTCCACTTT.

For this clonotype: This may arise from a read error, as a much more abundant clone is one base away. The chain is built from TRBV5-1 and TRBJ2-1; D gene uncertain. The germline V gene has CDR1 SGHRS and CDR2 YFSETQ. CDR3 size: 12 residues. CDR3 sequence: CANSKYHGEQFF. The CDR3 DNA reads TGCGCCAACAGCAAATATCATGGTGAGCAGTTCTTC.

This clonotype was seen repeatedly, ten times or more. The CDR3: CASILNTEAFF. The CDR3 DNA reads as TGTGCCAGCATCTTGAACACTGAAGCTTTCTTT. The chain uses TRBV6-5 and TRBJ1-1; no firm D call. V lost 7 bases to trimming and J lost 0 bases, with 3 bases between them. Germline V gene lookup returns CDR1 MNHEY and CDR2 SVGAGI. The CDR3 length is 11 residues.

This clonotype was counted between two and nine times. CDR3 DNA sequence: TGCGCCAGCAGGTTCCTTGACCGGACCGGGGAGCTGTTTTTT. Protein sequence: CASRFLDRTGELFF. J is TRBJ2-2 and V is TRBV4-1, with D uncertain. Germline V gene data show CDR1 as MGHRA and CDR2 as YSYEKL. The V end was cut by 6 bases, the J end by 5 bases, with 13 bases between. The CDR3 is made up of 14 amino acids.

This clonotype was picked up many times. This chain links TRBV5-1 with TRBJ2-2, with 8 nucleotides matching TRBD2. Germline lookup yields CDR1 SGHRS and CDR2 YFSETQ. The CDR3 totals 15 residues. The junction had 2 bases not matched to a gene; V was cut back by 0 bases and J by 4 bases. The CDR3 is CASSLDSGITGELFF. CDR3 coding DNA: TGCGCCAGCAGCTTGGATAGCGGGATCACCGGGGAGCTGTTTTTT.

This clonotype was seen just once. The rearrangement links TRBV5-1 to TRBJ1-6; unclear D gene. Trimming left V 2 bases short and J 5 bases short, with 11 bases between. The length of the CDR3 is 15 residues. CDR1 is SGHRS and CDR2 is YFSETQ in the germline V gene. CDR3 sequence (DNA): TGCGCCAGCAGCTTAGCCCACCGGAATAATTCACCCCTCCACTTT. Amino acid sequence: CASSLAHRNNSPLHF. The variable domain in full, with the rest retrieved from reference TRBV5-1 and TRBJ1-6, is KAGVTQTPRYLIKTRGQQVTLSCSPISGHRSVSWYQQTPGQGLQFLFEYFSETQRNKGNFPGRFSGRQFSNSRSEMNVSTLELGDSALYLCASSLAHRNNSPLHFGNGTRLTVT.

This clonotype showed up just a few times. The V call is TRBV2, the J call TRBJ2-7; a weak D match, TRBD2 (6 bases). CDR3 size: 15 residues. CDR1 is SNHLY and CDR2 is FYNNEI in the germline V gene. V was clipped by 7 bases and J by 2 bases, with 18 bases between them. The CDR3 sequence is CASKAGGGPTYEQYF. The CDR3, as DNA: TGTGCCAGCAAAGCGGGTGGTGGGCCCACCTACGAGCAGTACTTC.

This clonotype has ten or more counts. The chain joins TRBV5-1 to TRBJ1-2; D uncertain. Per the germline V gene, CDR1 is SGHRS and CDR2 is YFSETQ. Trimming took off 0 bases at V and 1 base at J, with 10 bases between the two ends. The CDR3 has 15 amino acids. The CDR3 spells CASSLGAGGNYGYTF. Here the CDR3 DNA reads TGCGCCAGCAGCTTGGGGGCAGGAGGTAACTATGGCTACACCTTC.

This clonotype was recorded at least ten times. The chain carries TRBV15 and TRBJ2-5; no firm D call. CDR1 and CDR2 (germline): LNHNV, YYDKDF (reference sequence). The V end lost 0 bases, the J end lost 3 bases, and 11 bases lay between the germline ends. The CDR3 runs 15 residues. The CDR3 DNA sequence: TGTGCCACCAGCAGAGATCCCCGAGCCGAAGAGACCCAGTACTTC. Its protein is CATSRDPRAEETQYF.

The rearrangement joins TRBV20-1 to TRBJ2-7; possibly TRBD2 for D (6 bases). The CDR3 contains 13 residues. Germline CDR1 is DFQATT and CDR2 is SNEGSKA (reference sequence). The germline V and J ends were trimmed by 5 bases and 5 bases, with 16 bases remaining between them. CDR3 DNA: TGCAGTGCTCAAACGGAGGGAGGAAACGAGCAGTACTTC. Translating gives CSAQTEGGNEQYF.

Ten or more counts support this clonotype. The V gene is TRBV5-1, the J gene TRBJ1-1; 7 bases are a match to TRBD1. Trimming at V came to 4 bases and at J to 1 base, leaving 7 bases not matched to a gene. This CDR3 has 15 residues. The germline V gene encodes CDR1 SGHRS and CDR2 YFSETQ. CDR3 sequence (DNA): TGCGCCAGCAGCGGCGGGACAGCCGAGAACACTGAAGCTTTCTTT. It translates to CASSGGTAENTEAFF. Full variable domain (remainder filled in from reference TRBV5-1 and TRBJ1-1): KAGVTQTPRYLIKTRGQQVTLSCSPISGHRSVSWYQQTPGQGLQFLFEYFSETQRNKGNFPGRFSGRQFSNSRSEMNVSTLELGDSALYLCASSGGTAENTEAFFGQGTRLTVV.

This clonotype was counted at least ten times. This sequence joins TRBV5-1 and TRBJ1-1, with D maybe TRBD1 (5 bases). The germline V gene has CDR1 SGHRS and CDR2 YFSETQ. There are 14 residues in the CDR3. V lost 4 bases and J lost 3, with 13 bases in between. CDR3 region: CASSARALDTEAFF. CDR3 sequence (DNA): TGCGCCAGCAGCGCCAGGGCCTTGGACACTGAAGCTTTCTTT.

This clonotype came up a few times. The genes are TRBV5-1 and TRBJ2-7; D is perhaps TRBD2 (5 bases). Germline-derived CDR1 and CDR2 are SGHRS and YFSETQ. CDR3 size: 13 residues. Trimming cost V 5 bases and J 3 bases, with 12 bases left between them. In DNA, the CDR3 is TGCGCCAGCAGACGGGATAGGAGCTACGAGCAGTACTTC. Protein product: CASRRDRSYEQYF.

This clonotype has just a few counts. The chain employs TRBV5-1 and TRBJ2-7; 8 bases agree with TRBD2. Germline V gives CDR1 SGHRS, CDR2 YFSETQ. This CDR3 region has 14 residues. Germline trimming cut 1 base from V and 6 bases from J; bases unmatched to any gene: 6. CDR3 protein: CASSLTAGTSEQYF. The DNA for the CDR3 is TGCGCCAGCAGCTTGACCGCCGGGACTAGCGAGCAGTACTTC. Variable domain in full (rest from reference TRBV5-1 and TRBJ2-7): KAGVTQTPRYLIKTRGQQVTLSCSPISGHRSVSWYQQTPGQGLQFLFEYFSETQRNKGNFPGRFSGRQFSNSRSEMNVSTLELGDSALYLCASSLTAGTSEQYFGPGTRLTVT.